These 21 T cell receptor beta chains were sequenced from one sample in a study of early T cells in non-severe SARS-CoV-2 infection. TCRdb reanalysed the 5' RACE reads using MiXCR and keeps one entry per CDR3 protein. Among 90,000 to 120,000 distinct CDR3 sequences listed, around 10% were seen once. The sequenced sample was whole blood. The receptors were sampled from an adult who was a healthcare worker with PCR-confirmed SARS-CoV-2 infection or an uninfected control (not recorded which).

This clonotype was seen a few times. This sequence joins TRBV11-2 and TRBJ2-7; D is unresolved. The CDR3 length is 13 residues. Deletions cut 0 bases from V and 3 bases from J, with 6 bases between. Germline CDR1 and CDR2: SGHAT and FQNNGV. The CDR3 spells CASSLEVHYEQYF. CDR3 nucleotide sequence: TGTGCCAGCAGCTTAGAGGTCCACTACGAGCAGTACTTC.

This clonotype was observed many times. As DNA, the CDR3 is TGTGCCAGCAGTGAAGGGAACAGAGGGGTCTACGAGCAGTACTTC. Translation: CASSEGNRGVYEQYF. J is TRBJ2-7 and V is TRBV25-1; D is perhaps TRBD1 or TRBD2 (5 bases each). V was clipped by 2 bases and J by 3 bases, with 14 bases between them. Germline V gene lookup returns CDR1 MGHDK and CDR2 SYGVNS. The CDR3 length is 15 residues.

This rearrangement joins TRBV6-5 to TRBJ1-2; perhaps TRBD1 as D (5 bases). This CDR3 comprises 15 residues. Germline CDR1 and CDR2: MNHEY and SVGAGI. Trimming removed 0 bases from V and 0 bases from J, with 8 bases in between. CDR3 loop: CASSYSPRANYGYTF. The CDR3, as DNA: TGTGCCAGCAGTTACTCGCCCAGGGCTAACTATGGCTACACCTTC.

This clonotype came up a few times. The chain carries TRBV20-1 and TRBJ1-1; the D is unclear. This CDR3 region has 11 residues. The germline gives CDR1 DFQATT, CDR2 SNEGSKA (reference sequence). CDR3 residues: CTRTMNTEAFF. The CDR3 DNA reads TGCACCAGAACCATGAACACTGAAGCTTTCTTT.

This clonotype was counted only a few times. This chain links TRBV5-1 with TRBJ2-7; 8 bases are a match to TRBD2. The CDR3 has 15 residues. V lost 0 bases and J lost 0; bases outside the gene matches: 2. Germline V gives CDR1 SGHRS, CDR2 YFSETQ. In DNA form, the CDR3 reads TGCGCCAGCAGCTTGGCGAGCGGGAGCTCCTACGAGCAGTACTTC. Residues: CASSLASGSSYEQYF.

As for this clonotype: It is likely a read error, because the conserved phenylalanine at the end of the CDR3 is missing. The DNA of the CDR3 is TGTGCCAGCAGTTTCCGCGGCGATGAGCAGTTCCTC. It specifies CASSFRGDEQFL. The chain uses TRBV28 and TRBJ2-1; D uncertain. Germline V CDR1 and CDR2: MDHEN, SYDVKM. Trimming removed 3 bases at V and 8 bases at J, with 8 bases between. The CDR3 loop spans 12 amino acids.

This clonotype was observed at least ten times. The CDR3 nucleotides read TGTGCCAGCACGATAGGCGGGAGGCCGTACAATGAGCAGTTCTTC. Translated: CASTIGGRPYNEQFF. This sequence joins TRBV6-2 or TRBV6-3 and TRBJ2-1, with TRBD2 identical over 8 bases. The CDR3 runs to 15 residues. The V and J ends lost 7 bases and 4 bases, in that order; junction bases with no gene match: 9. Germline V CDR1 and CDR2: MNHEY, SVGEGT.

This clonotype came up many times. This chain joins TRBV6-1 and TRBJ1-2, with a weak D call TRBD1 (5 bases). V gave up 3 bases and J gave up 4 bases, with 12 bases separating them. Germline lookup yields CDR1 MNHNS and CDR2 SASEGT. The CDR3 contains 14 residues. For the CDR3, the DNA is TGTGCCAGCAGTGAGGACACGGGCCCCTATGGCTACACCTTC. Protein: CASSEDTGPYGYTF.

The chain is built from TRBV24-1 and TRBJ2-3; D is unclear. V shed 6 bases and J shed 5 bases, with 8 bases lying between them. From germline, CDR1 is KGHDR and CDR2 SFDVKD. The CDR3 is 12 amino acids. CDR3 nucleotide sequence: TGTGCCACCAGTCTCGGAAGAGATACGCAGTATTTT. Translating it yields CATSLGRDTQYF.

This clonotype was recorded many times. The chain combines TRBV11-2 with TRBJ2-7, with 7 bases that match TRBD2. The germline CDR1 and CDR2 sequences are SGHAT and FQNNGV. The CDR3 extends over 15 amino acids. V gave up 5 bases and J gave up 6 bases; unmatched junction bases: 13. DNA of the CDR3: TGTGCCAGCAGCCCCCCTATCTTAGCGGGTGGCGAGCAGTACTTC. This sequence encodes CASSPPILAGGEQYF.

A few counts support this clonotype. This rearrangement joins TRBV28 to TRBJ2-7; tentatively, D is TRBD2 (5 bases). Germline V gene lookup returns CDR1 MDHEN and CDR2 SYDVKM. The CDR3 has 14 residues. V was trimmed by 6 bases and J by 4 bases, leaving 16 bases between them. CDR3 sequence: CASRKFAGRYEQYF. The CDR3 region has the DNA TGTGCCAGCAGGAAGTTTGCGGGCCGTTACGAGCAGTACTTC.

This clonotype showed up just a few times. The V and J genes are TRBV7-6 and TRBJ2-5, with TRBD2 identical over 12 bases. J lost 5 bases, V lost 1 base, and 11 bases had no gene match. Germline assignment: CDR1 SGHVS and CDR2 FNYEAQ. The CDR3 covers 18 residues. In DNA form, the CDR3 reads TGTGCCAGCAGCTTAGAAAGGGCACTAGCGGGAGGAGGGGAGACCCAGTACTTC. Translating it yields CASSLERALAGGGETQYF.

This chain links TRBV28 with TRBJ2-1; perhaps D is TRBD1 or TRBD2 (5 bases each). This CDR3 has 13 amino acids. The V gene lost 6 bases and the J gene lost 4 bases, with 10 bases spanning the gap. Germline assignment: CDR1 MDHEN and CDR2 SYDVKM. The CDR3 reads CASRGERYNEQFF. The CDR3 DNA is TGTGCCAGCAGAGGGGAGAGGTACAATGAGCAGTTCTTC. Variable domain in full (rest from reference TRBV28 and TRBJ2-1): DVKVTQSSRYLVKRTGEKVFLECVQDMDHENMFWYRQDPGLGLRLIYFSYDVKMKEKGDIPEGYSVSREKKERFSLILESASTNQTSMYLCASRGERYNEQFFGPGTRLTVL.

At least ten counts were recorded for this clonotype. The chain couples TRBV2 to TRBJ2-7; possibly TRBD1 for D (6 bases). Germline CDR1 SNHLY, CDR2 FYNNEI. Between the trimmed V and J ends, which lost 8 bases and 3 bases, there was a span of 14 bases. This CDR3 has 13 amino acids. The CDR3 sequence: CASSPTGIYEQYF. CDR3 bases: TGTGCCAGCTCTCCCACAGGGATCTACGAGCAGTACTTC.

This clonotype was seen many times. The chain is built from TRBV21-1 and TRBJ2-1; the DNA was not used to check the table's D call, TRBD1. TRBV21-1 is termed a pseudogene. This CDR3 contains 14 residues. Written as DNA, the CDR3 is TGTGCCAGCAGCAAAGGGGACCCTAGGCATGAGCAGTTCTTC. Its protein is CASSKGDPRHEQFF.

This clonotype has a count of ten or more. The chain uses TRBV5-4 and TRBJ2-7, with 9 nucleotides matching TRBD1. Germline V CDR1 and CDR2: SGHNT, YYREEE (reference sequence). V shed 4 bases and J 7 bases; nucleotides not matched to a gene: 9. CDR3 length equals 14 residues. The CDR3 bases are TGTGCCAGCAGCACCGGGACAGGGCGTGAAGAGCAGTACTTC. Its translation is CASSTGTGREEQYF.

This clonotype was detected ten times or more. The V call is TRBV6-2 or TRBV6-3, the J call TRBJ2-3, with 10 bases that match TRBD2. Per germline, CDR1 MNHEY and CDR2 SVGEGT. This CDR3 has 12 amino acids. The trim removed 6 bases at V and 14 bases at J, leaving 8 bases unmatched. CDR3 region: CASSKSSGSGYF. As DNA, the CDR3 is TGTGCCAGCAGCAAGTCTAGCGGGAGTGGGTATTTT.

This chain uses TRBV20-1 with TRBJ1-5; D gene ambiguous. The CDR3 is 12 residues long. From germline, CDR1 is DFQATT and CDR2 SNEGSKA (reference sequence). V shed 1 base and J shed 5 bases, with 6 bases lying between them. The CDR3 reads CSARGYHQPQHF. The CDR3 nucleotides read TGCAGTGCTAGAGGGTATCATCAGCCCCAGCATTTT.

This clonotype appeared many times. This chain connects TRBV5-1 to TRBJ2-7; 10 nucleotides align to TRBD1. The CDR3 consists of 15 residues. V lost 5 bases and J lost 5; bases outside the gene matches: 10. The V gene's germline CDR1 is SGHRS and CDR2 YFSETQ. The CDR3 DNA follows: TGCGCCAGCAGACTGGGGTGGGACAGGGGCAACGAGCAGTACTTC. Protein sequence: CASRLGWDRGNEQYF.

This clonotype came up many times. The CDR3 DNA reads TGCGCCAGCAGCCAAGCGTCCAGAGGGGAGACCCAGTACTTC. It encodes CASSQASRGETQYF. The V gene is TRBV4-1, the J gene TRBJ2-5; perhaps TRBD2 as D (5 bases). Germline V gives CDR1 MGHRA, CDR2 YSYEKL. The V end was cut by 1 base, the J end by 5 bases, with 11 bases between. This CDR3 region has 14 residues.

CDR3 in amino acids: CASSLEPTTYEQYF. CDR3 DNA: TGTGCCAGCAGCTTAGAGCCCACAACCTACGAGCAGTACTTC. The V gene is TRBV11-2, the J gene TRBJ2-7; D is unresolved. V dropped 0 bases and J dropped 2 bases, with 8 bases sitting between them. The CDR3 has 14 residues. The germline V gene encodes CDR1 SGHAT and CDR2 FQNNGV.